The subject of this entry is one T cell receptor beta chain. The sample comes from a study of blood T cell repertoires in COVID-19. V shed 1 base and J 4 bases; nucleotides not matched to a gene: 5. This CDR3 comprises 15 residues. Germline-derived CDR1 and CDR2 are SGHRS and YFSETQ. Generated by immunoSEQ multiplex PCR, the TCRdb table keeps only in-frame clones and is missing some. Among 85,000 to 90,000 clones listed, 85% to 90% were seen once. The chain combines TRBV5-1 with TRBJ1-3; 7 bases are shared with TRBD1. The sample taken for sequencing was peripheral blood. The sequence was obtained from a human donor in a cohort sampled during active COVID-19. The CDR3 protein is CASSLSGTVGNTIYF. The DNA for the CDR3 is TGCGCCAGCAGCTTGTCCGGGACAGTGGGAAACACCATATATTTT.